This TCR beta chain was sequenced for a study of control samples from healthy donors and cancer patients. V trimming: 3 bases; J trimming: 4 bases; junction bases outside the gene matches: 3. Germline V CDR1 and CDR2: MGHDK, SYGVNS. The CDR3 is 15 residues long. Assay: immunoSEQ multiplex PCR; the TCRdb copy retains only in-frame clones and omits some. The data hold 170,000 or so clones, with over 85% observed a single time. This receptor was obtained from a man aged 25 to 40 in good health. Sequenced input: blood. The chain joins TRBV25-1 to TRBJ2-3; 11 bases are shared with TRBD1. The CDR3 is CASSDWTGGPDTQYF. The CDR3 DNA reads TGTGCCAGCAGTGACTGGACAGGGGGCCCAGATACGCAGTATTTT.